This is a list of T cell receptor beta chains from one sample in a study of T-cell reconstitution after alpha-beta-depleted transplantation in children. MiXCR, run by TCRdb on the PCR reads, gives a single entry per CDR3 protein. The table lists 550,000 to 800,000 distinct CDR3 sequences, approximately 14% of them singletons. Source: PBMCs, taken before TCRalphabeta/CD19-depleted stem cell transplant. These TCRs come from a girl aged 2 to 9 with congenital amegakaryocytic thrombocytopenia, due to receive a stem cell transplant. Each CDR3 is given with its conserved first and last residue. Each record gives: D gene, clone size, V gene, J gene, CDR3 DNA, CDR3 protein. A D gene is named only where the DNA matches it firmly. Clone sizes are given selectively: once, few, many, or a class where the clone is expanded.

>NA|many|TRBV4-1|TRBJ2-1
TGCGCCAGCAGCCTAGGCTCTTCGTGGAGCGATGAGCAGTTCTTC
CASSLGSSWSDEQFF
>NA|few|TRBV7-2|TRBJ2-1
TGTGCCAGCAGCTTTAGGCAGGTTTACAATGAGCAGTTCTTC
CASSFRQVYNEQFF
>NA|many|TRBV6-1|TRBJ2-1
TGTGCCAGCAGTCTTGCCGGGACTATACGGACAGATGAGCAGTTCTTC
CASSLAGTIRTDEQFF
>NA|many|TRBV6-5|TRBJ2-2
TGTGCCAGCAGTTATTACAAGGCGCACCGGGAGCTGTTTTTT
CASSYYKAHRELFF
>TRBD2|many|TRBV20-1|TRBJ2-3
TGCAGTGCTAGTTTGGCTAGCGGTAGCACAGATACGCAGTATTTT
CSASLASGSTDTQYF
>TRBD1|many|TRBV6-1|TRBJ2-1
TGTGCCAGCAGTCAAAAATGGGACAGGCAATACAATGAGCAGTTCTTC
CASSQKWDRQYNEQFF
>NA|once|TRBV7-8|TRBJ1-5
TGTGCCAGCAGCTTCGGACCTCTAGCGGGAGGGCCAAATACGCAGCATTTT
CASSFGPLAGGPNTQHF
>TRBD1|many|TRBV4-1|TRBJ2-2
TGCGCCAGCAGCCAACTCCAGGGGGCCGGGGAGCTGTTTTTT
CASSQLQGAGELFF
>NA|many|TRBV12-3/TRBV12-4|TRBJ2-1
TGTGCCAGCAGTTTTGGTCCATCGAAGCGGAGCTCCTACAATGAGCAGTTCTTC
CASSFGPSKRSSYNEQFF
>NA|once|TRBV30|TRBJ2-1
TGTGCCTGGATCAGTAGGTATGGAAATGAGCAGTTCTTC
CAWISRYGNEQFF
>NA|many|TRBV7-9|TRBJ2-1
TGTGCCAGCAGCTTCGGGACACTAGTTATTGAGCAGTTCTTC
CASSFGTLVIEQFF
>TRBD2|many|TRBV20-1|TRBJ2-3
TGCAGTGCCCGACGACTAGCGGGCACAGATACGCAGTATTTT
CSARRLAGTDTQYF
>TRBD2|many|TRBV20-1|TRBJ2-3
TGCAGTGCTGGGGCGACGGGACTAGCTTCAGATACGCAGTATTTT
CSAGATGLASDTQYF
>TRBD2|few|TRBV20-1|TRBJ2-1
TGCAGTGCTAGTGGACTAGCGGGAGGGTCCTACAATGAGCAGTTCTTC
CSASGLAGGSYNEQFF
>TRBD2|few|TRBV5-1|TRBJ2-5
TGCGCCAGCAGCTTGGTACGAATACTAGCGGGAGGGATCCAAGAGACCCAGTACTTC
CASSLVRILAGGIQETQYF
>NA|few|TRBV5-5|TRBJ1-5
TGTGCCAGCAGCATTGGGACTCCCCTTACCCAGCTAAAGCATTTT
CASSIGTPLTQLKHF
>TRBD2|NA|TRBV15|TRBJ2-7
TGTGCCACCAGCACGGGACTAAGGAAAGACGAGCAGTACTTC
CATSTGLRKDEQYF
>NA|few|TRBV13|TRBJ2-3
TGTGCCAGCAGCATAATCCACGCAGGTTTGGATACGCAGTATTTT
CASSIIHAGLDTQYF
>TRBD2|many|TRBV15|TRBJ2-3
TGTGCCACCAGCAGAGATTTGGGACTAGCGGACCCCGGCGCAGATACGCAGTATTTT
CATSRDLGLADPGADTQYF
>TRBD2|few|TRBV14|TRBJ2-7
TGTGCCAGCAGTCCCGGGACTAGAAAGCGGGCCGAGCAGTACTTC
CASSPGTRKRAEQYF
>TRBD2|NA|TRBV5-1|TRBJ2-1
TGCGCCAGCAGCTTGGTTACTGACGGGAGGGTAGGGGAGCAGTTCTTC
CASSLVTDGRVGEQFF
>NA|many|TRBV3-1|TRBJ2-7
TGTGCCAGCAGCCAAGGGGTCGGCGAGCAGTACTTC
CASSQGVGEQYF
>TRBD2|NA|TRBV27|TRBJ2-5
TGTGCCAGCAGTTTATCTAGCGGGAGAGGTGAGACCCAGTACTTC
CASSLSSGRGETQYF
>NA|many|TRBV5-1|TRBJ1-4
TGCGCCAGCAGCAAACTTCAAAATGAAAAACTGTTTTTT
CASSKLQNEKLFF
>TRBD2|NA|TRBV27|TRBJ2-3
TGTGCCAGCAGTGGCGGGAGGGCCAGGCATCAAGATACGCAGTATTTT
CASSGGRARHQDTQYF
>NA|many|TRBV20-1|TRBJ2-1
TGCAGTGCTGACCCATTCTATGCGCAGTTCTTC
CSADPFYAQFF
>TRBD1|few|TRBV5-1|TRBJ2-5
TGCGCCAGCAGCTTGGAGACAGGGGTGGGGTACCAAGAGACCCAGTACTTC
CASSLETGVGYQETQYF
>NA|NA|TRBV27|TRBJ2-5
TGTGCCAGTGGAGGGGGCGTCCAAGAGACCCAGTACTTC
CASGGGVQETQYF
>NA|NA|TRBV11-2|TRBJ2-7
TGTGCCAGCAGCTTAAACCCGACCGCCCGGCTCGAGCAGTACTTC
CASSLNPTARLEQYF
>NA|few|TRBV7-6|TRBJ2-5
TGTGCCAGCAGCGCTACTGAGATCCAAGAGACCCAGTACTTC
CASSATEIQETQYF
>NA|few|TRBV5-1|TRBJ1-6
TGCGCCAGCAGTGTCGGACCCGGGGATTCACCCCTCCACTTT
CASSVGPGDSPLHF
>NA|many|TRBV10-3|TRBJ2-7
TGTGCCATCAGTGAGTCGGGGATAGGGACACCATACGAGCAGTACTTC
CAISESGIGTPYEQYF
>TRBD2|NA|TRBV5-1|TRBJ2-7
TGCGCCAGCAGCTTGGCCTCGGTTCGCGGGAGAAGCTCCTACGAGCAGTACTTC
CASSLASVRGRSSYEQYF
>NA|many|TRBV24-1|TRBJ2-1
TGTGCCACCAGTGATTTGCCTAGCTCCTACAATGAGCAGTTCTTC
CATSDLPSSYNEQFF
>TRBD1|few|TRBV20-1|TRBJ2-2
TGCAGTGCTGGGGACAGGGGGGACACCGGGGAGCTGTTTTTT
CSAGDRGDTGELFF
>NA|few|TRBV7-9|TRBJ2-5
TGTGCCAGCAGCTTAGGGAGAGAACAGACCCAGTACTTC
CASSLGREQTQYF
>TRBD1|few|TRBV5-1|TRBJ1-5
TGCGCCAGCAGCCAGGGGACAGCAAGCAATCAGCCCCAGCATTTT
CASSQGTASNQPQHF
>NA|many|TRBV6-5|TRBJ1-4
TGTGCCAGCAGTTCCGCAGGGGCGGGGAATGAAAAACTGTTTTTT
CASSSAGAGNEKLFF
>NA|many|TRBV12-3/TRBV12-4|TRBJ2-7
TGTGCCAGTCGCCCTGGGGATAGCTCCTACGAGCAGTACTTC
CASRPGDSSYEQYF
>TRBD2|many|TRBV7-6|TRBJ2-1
TGTGCCAGCAGCTTAAAGTTGACTAGCGGGAATGTCTGGGGGGATGAGCAGTTCTTC
CASSLKLTSGNVWGDEQFF
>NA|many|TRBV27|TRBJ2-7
TGTGCCAGCAGTAGGGACTCCCCTCACGAGCAGTACTTC
CASSRDSPHEQYF
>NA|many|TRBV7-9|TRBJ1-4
TGTGCCAGCAGCTTGCGAGGGTTTGATGAAAAACTGTTTTTT
CASSLRGFDEKLFF
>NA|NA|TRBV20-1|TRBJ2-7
TGCAGTTCTAGAGATTACAGGTCCTACGAGCAGTACTTC
CSSRDYRSYEQYF
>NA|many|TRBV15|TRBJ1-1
TGTGCCACCAGCAGAGTGAGAAGAAACACTGAAGCTTTCTTT
CATSRVRRNTEAFF
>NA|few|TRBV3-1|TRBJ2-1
TGTGCCAGCAGCCAAACCGGGCCCACGAGGTTCTTC
CASSQTGPTRFF
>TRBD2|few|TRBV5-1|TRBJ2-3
TGCGCCAGCAGCCCACAGACTAGCGGGACCTCCACAGATACGCAGTATTTT
CASSPQTSGTSTDTQYF
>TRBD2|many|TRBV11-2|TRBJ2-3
TGTGCCAGCAGCCTAACACTGGAGCGGGGGCCCACAGATACGCAGTATTTT
CASSLTLERGPTDTQYF
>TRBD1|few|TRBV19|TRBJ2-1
TGTGCCAGTATTGGATTTTCTACAGGGGGCTGGGATGAGCAGTTCTTC
CASIGFSTGGWDEQFF
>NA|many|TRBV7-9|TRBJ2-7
TGTGCCAGCAGCCCAGGGTTCTACGAGCAGTACTTC
CASSPGFYEQYF
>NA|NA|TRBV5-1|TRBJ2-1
TGCGCCAGCAGCTTGCGCCCCGGTGACAATGAGCAGTTCTTC
CASSLRPGDNEQFF
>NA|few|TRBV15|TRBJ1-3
TGTGCCACCAGCAGAGATCCGACAGTCGCAAACACCATATATTTT
CATSRDPTVANTIYF
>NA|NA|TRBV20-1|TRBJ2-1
TGCAGTGCTAGAGATTCCAGGGTCCCCTACAATGAGCAGTTCTTC
CSARDSRVPYNEQFF
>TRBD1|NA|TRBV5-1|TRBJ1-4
TGCGCCAGCAGCATCGGGACAGGGGGCGGTCATGAAAAACTGTTTTTT
CASSIGTGGGHEKLFF
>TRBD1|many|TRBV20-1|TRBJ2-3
TGCAGTGCTGAACCGGGACAGACCCCTAATACGCAGTATTTT
CSAEPGQTPNTQYF
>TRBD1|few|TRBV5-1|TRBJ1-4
TGCGCCAGCGTAGGACAGGGTGAAAAACTGTTTTTT
CASVGQGEKLFF